This TCR beta chain was captured in a study of T cell responses to AZD1222 COVID-19 vaccine. Between the trimmed V and J ends, which lost 6 bases and 2 bases, there was a span of 4 bases. Germline CDR1 reads MNHEY; CDR2 reads SVGAGI. The CDR3 has 11 residues. The table lists this clone with a count of one. Its target is unknown. Findings of the study overall: Clonal diversity was possibly underestimated, and white British individuals and females predominated among donors.

This table comes from immunoSEQ multiplex PCR, and its TCRdb copy is limited to in-frame clones, with some not included. The sample yields 95,000 to 150,000 clones, around nine tenths seen once. The origin of this receptor is an adult in good health. The chain is built from TRBV6-5 and TRBJ1-1; no reliable D call. The sequenced sample was peripheral blood, obtained on day 0 of AZD1222 vaccination. The CDR3 loop is CASRINTEAFF. DNA of the CDR3: TGTGCCAGCAGGATAAACACTGAAGCTTTCTTT.